This T cell receptor (beta chain) was sequenced in a study of blood T cell repertoires in COVID-19. Study-wide context: Specimens from acute and convalescent COVID-19 originated in the United States, Italy and Spain.

Per the original methods: Using reference gene primer amplification, nucleated cell counts were estimated. Assay used: immunoSEQ multiplex PCR; TCRdb lists only in-frame clones, some missing. V and J calls and clone size are copied from that table; D and trimming were computed from the DNA. This repertoire shows 150,000 to 200,000 clones, around 80% found once; its top ten account for around 6.3%. This CDR3 has 13 residues. V lost 6 bases and J lost 6, with 15 bases in between. The specimen was peripheral blood. The sequence derives from a man between 65 and 79 years old with active or convalescent COVID-19. The chain is built from TRBV12-3 or TRBV12-4 and TRBJ2-7; D might be TRBD2 (6 bases). CDR3 protein: CASSLLSTSEQYF. CDR3 sequence (DNA): TGTGCCAGCAGCCTACTATCGACTAGCGAGCAGTACTTC.